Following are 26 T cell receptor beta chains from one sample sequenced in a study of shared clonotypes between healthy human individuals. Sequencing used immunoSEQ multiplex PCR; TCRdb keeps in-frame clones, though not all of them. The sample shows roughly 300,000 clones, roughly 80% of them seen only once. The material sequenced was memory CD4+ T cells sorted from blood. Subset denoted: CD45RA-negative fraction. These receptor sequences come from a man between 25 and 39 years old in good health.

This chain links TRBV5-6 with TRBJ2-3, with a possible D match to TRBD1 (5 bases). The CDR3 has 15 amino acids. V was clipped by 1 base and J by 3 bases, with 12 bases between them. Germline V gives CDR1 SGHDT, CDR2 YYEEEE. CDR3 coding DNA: TGTGCCAGCAGCTTGCTGGGCAGGGCGACAGATACGCAGTATTTT. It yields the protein CASSLLGRATDTQYF.

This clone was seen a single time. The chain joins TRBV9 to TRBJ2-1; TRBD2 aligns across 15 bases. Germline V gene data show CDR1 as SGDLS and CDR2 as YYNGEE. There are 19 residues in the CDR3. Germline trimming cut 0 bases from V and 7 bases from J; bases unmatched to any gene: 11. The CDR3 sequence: CASSVGPGLAGGSENEQFF. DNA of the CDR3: TGTGCCAGCAGCGTAGGCCCCGGACTAGCGGGAGGGAGCGAGAATGAGCAGTTCTTC.

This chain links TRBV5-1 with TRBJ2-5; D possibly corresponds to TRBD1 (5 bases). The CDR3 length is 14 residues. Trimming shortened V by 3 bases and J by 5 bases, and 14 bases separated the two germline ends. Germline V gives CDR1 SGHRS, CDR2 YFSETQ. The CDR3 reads CASSSDQGWETQYF. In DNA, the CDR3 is TGCGCCAGCAGCTCTGATCAGGGCTGGGAGACCCAGTACTTC.

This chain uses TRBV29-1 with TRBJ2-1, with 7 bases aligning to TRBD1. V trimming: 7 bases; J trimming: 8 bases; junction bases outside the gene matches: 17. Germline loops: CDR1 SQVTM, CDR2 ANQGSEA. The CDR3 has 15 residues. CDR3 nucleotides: TGCAGCGCCAATAAGGGGGCCAGTCTCGACGATGAGCAGTTCTTC. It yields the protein CSANKGASLDDEQFF.

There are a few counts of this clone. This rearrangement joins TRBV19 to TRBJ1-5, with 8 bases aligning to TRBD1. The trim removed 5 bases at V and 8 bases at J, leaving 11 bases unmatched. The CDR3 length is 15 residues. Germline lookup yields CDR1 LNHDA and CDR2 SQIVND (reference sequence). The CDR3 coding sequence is TGTGCCAGTAGTCCGACAGGGGCTTTTGGTGAGCCCCAGCATTTT. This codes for CASSPTGAFGEPQHF.

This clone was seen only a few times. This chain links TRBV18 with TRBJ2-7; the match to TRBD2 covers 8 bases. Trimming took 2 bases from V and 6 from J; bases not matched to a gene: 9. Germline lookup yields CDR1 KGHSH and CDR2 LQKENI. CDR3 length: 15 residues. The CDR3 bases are TGTGCCAGCTCACCAAATAGAGCGGGGGCCCTCGAGCAGTACTTC. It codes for CASSPNRAGALEQYF.

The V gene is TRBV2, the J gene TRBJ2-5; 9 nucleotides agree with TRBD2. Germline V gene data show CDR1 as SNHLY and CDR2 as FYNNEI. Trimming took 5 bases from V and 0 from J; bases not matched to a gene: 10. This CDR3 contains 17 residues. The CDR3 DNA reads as TGTGCCAGCAGTTTGGCGACTAGCGGAGGGTACCAAGAGACCCAGTACTTC. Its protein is CASSLATSGGYQETQYF.

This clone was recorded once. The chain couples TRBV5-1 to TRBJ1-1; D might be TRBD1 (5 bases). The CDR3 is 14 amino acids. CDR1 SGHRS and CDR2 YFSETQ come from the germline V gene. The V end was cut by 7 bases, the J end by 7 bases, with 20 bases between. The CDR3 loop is CASRETGTGDEAFF. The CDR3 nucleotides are TGCGCCAGCCGGGAAACCGGGACGGGGGATGAAGCTTTCTTT. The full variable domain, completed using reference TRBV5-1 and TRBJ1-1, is KAGVTQTPRYLIKTRGQQVTLSCSPISGHRSVSWYQQTPGQGLQFLFEYFSETQRNKGNFPGRFSGRQFSNSRSEMNVSTLELGDSALYLCASRETGTGDEAFFGQGTRLTVV.

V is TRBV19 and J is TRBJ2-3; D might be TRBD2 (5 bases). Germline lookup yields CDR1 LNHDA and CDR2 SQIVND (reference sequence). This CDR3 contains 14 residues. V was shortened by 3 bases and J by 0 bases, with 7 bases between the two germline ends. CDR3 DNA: TGTGCCAGTAGTATGACGGGAAGCACAGATACGCAGTATTTT. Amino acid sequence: CASSMTGSTDTQYF.

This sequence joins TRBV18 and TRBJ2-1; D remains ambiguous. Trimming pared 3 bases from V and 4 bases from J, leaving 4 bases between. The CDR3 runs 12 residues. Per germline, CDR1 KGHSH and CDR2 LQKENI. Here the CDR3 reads CASSPGYNEQFF. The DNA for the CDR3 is TGTGCCAGCTCACCTGGATACAATGAGCAGTTCTTC.

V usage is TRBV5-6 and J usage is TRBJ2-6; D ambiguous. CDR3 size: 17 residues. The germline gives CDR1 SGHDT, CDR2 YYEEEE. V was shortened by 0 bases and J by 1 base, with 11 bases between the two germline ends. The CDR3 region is CASSLVTVPSGANVLTF. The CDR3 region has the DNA TGTGCCAGCAGCTTGGTCACCGTCCCGTCTGGGGCCAACGTCCTGACTTTC.

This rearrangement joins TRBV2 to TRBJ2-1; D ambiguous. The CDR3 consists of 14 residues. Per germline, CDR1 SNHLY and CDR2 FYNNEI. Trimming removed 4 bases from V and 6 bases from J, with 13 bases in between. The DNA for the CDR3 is TGTGCCAGCAGTGGTCTTGAAGCCCTCAATGAGCAGTTCTTC. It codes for CASSGLEALNEQFF.

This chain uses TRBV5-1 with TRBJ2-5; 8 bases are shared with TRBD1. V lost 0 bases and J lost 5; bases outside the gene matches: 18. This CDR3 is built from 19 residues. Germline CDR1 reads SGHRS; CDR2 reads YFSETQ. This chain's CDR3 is CASSLAAGGRGVASETQYF. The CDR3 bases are TGCGCCAGCAGCTTGGCGGCAGGGGGCAGGGGCGTCGCGAGCGAGACCCAGTACTTC. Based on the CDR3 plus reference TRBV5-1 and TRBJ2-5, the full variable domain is KAGVTQTPRYLIKTRGQQVTLSCSPISGHRSVSWYQQTPGQGLQFLFEYFSETQRNKGNFPGRFSGRQFSNSRSEMNVSTLELGDSALYLCASSLAAGGRGVASETQYFGPGTRLLVL.

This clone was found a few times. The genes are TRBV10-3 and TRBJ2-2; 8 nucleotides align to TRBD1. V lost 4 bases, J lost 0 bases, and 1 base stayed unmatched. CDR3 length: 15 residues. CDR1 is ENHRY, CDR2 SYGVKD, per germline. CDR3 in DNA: TGTGCCATCAGTGCAGGGGGCTCGAACACCGGGGAGCTGTTTTTT. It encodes CAISAGGSNTGELFF.

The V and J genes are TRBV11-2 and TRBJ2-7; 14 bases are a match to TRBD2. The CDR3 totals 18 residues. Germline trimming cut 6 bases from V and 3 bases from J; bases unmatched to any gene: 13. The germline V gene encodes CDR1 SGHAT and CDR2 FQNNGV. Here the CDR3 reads CASRAIRTSGRTIYEQYF. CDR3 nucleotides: TGTGCCAGCAGGGCGATCCGGACTAGCGGGAGGACGATCTACGAGCAGTACTTC.

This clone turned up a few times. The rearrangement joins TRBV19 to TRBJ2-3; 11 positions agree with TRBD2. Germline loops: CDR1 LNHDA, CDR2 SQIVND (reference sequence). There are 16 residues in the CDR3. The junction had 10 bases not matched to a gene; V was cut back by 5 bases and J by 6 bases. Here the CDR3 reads CASSGRTSGWMDTQYF. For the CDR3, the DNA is TGTGCCAGTAGTGGGAGGACTAGCGGGTGGATGGATACGCAGTATTTT.

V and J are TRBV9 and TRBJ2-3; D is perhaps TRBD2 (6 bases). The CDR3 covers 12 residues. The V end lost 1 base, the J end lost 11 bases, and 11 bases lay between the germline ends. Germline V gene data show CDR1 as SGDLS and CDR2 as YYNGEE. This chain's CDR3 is CASSVLAERQYF. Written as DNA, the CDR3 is TGTGCCAGCAGCGTATTAGCGGAACGGCAGTATTTT.

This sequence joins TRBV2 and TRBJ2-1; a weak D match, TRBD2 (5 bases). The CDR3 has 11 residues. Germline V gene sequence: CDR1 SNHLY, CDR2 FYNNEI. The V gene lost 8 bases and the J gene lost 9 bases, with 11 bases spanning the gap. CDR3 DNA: TGTGCCAGCGCTATCGGGATTGAGCAGTTCTTC. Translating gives CASAIGIEQFF.

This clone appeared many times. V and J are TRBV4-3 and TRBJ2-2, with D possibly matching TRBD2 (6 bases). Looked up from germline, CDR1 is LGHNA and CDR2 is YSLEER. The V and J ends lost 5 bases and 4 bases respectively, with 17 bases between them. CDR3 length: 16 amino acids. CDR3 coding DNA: TGCGCCAGCAGCATTTCGGCGGGGCGGGGCACCGGGGAGCTGTTTTTT. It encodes CASSISAGRGTGELFF.

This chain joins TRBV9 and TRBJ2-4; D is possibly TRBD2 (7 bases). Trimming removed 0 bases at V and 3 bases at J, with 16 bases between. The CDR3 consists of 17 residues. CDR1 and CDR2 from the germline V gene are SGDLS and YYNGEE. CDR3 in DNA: TGTGCCAGCAGCGTAGGAGGGGGGAGGGTTGGCAAAAACATTCAGTACTTC. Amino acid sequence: CASSVGGGRVGKNIQYF. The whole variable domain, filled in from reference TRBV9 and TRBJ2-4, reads DSGVTQTPKHLITATGQRVTLRCSPRSGDLSVYWYQQSLDQGLQFLIQYYNGEERAKGNILERFSAQQFPDLHSELNLSSLELGDSALYFCASSVGGGRVGKNIQYFGAGTRLSVL.

CDR3 loop: CASSRDGAVAYEQYF. The CDR3 bases are TGTGCCAGTAGTAGGGACGGTGCGGTGGCCTACGAGCAGTACTTC. The chain is built from TRBV19 and TRBJ2-7; either TRBD1 or TRBD2 may supply D (5 bases each). The CDR3 totals 15 residues. V was shortened by 4 bases and J by 2 bases, with 15 bases between the two germline ends. Germline V gives CDR1 LNHDA, CDR2 SQIVND (reference sequence).

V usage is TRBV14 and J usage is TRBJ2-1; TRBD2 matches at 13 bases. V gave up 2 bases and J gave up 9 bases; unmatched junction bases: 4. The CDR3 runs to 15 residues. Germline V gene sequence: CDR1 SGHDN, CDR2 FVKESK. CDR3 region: CASSQSLAGGGEQFF. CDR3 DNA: TGTGCCAGCAGCCAATCACTAGCGGGAGGGGGTGAGCAGTTCTTC.

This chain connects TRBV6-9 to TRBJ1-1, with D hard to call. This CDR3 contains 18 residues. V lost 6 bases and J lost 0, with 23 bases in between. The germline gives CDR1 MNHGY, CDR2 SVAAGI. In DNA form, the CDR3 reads TGTGCCAGCAGGCCGCTCCACCAAATCCAAAGAGTGAACACTGAAGCTTTCTTT. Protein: CASRPLHQIQRVNTEAFF.

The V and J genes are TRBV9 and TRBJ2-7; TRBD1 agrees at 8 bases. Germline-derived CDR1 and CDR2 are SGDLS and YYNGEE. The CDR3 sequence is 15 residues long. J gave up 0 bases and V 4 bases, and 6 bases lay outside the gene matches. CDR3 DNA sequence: TGTGCCAGCAGCTCCGGGACAGGAAACTCCTACGAGCAGTACTTC. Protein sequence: CASSSGTGNSYEQYF.

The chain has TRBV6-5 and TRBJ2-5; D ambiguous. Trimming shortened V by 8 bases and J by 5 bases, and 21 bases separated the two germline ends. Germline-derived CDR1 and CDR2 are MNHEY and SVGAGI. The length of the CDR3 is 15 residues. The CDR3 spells CASAQAGGRRETQYF. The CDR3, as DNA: TGTGCCAGCGCCCAGGCCGGCGGCCGAAGGGAGACCCAGTACTTC.

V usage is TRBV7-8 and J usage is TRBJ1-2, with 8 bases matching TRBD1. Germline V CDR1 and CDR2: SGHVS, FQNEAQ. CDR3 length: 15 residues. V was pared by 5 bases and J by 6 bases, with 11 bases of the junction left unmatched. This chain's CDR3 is CASSPTRQGRNGYTF. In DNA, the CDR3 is TGTGCCAGCAGCCCGACCAGACAGGGGAGGAATGGCTACACCTTC.